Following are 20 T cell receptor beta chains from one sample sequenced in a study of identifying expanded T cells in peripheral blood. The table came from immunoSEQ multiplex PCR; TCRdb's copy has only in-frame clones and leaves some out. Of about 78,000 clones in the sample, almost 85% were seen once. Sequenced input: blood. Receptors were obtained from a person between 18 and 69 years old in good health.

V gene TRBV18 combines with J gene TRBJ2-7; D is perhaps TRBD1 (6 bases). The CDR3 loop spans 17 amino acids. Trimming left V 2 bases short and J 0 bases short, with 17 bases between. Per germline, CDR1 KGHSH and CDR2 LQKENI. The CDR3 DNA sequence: TGTGCCAGCTCACCAGAATTAAGACAGGTGAGCTCCTACGAGCAGTACTTC. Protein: CASSPELRQVSSYEQYF.

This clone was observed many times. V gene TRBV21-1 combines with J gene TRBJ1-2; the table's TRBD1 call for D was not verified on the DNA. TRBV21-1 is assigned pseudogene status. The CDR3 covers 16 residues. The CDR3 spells CASSQFPKGQGRGYTF. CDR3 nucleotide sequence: TGTGCCAGCAGCCAATTCCCCAAAGGACAGGGGCGAGGCTACACCTTC.

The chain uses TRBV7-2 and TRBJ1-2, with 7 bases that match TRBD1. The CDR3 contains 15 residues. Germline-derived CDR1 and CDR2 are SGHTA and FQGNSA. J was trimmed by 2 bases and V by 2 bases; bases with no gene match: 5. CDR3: CASSLRQGNNYGYTF. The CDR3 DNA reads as TGTGCCAGCAGCTTAAGACAGGGAAACAACTATGGCTACACCTTC.

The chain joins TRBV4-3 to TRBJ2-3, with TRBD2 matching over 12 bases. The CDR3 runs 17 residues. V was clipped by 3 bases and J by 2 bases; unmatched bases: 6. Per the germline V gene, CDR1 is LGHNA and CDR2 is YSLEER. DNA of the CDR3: TGCGCCAGCAGCCACGAAAGACTAGCGGGAGCCACAGATACGCAGTATTTT. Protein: CASSHERLAGATDTQYF.

The CDR3 DNA reads TGTGCCAGCAGCTCCCGGCGCATAGGGGGAGTGAGCTCCTACGAGCAGTACTTC. Translating it yields CASSSRRIGGVSSYEQYF. This rearrangement joins TRBV7-2 to TRBJ2-7; the D gene is possibly TRBD1 (6 bases). Germline CDR1 reads SGHTA; CDR2 reads FQGNSA. This CDR3 is 18 amino acids long. Trimming removed 4 bases from V and 0 bases from J, with 22 bases in between. Variable domain in full (rest from reference TRBV7-2 and TRBJ2-7): GAGVSQSPSNKVTEKGKDVELRCDPISGHTALYWYRQSLGQGLEFLIYFQGNSAPDKSGLPSDRFSAERTGGSVSTLTIQRTQQEDSAVYLCASSSRRIGGVSSYEQYFGPGTRLTVT.

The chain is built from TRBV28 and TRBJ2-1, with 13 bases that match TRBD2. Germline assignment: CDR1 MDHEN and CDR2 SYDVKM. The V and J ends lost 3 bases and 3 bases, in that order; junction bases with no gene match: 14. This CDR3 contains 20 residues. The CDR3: CASSFPGTGGTSGIYNEQFF. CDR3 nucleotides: TGTGCCAGCAGTTTCCCCGGGACAGGGGGGACTAGCGGGATCTACAATGAGCAGTTCTTC. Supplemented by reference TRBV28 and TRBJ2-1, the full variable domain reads DVKVTQSSRYLVKRTGEKVFLECVQDMDHENMFWYRQDPGLGLRLIYFSYDVKMKEKGDIPEGYSVSREKKERFSLILESASTNQTSMYLCASSFPGTGGTSGIYNEQFFGPGTRLTVL.

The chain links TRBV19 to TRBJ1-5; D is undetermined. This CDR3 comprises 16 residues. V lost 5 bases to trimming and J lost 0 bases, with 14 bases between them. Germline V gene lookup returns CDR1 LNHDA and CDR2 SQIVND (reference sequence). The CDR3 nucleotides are TGTGCCAGTAGTGTTTCGGGTTCACCTAGCAATCAGCCCCAGCATTTT. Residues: CASSVSGSPSNQPQHF. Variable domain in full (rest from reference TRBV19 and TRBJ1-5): DGGITQSPKYLFRKEGQNVTLSCEQNLNHDAMYWYRQDPGQGLRLIYYSQIVNDFQKGDIAEGYSVSREKKESFPLTVTSAQKNPTAFYLCASSVSGSPSNQPQHFGDGTRLSIL.

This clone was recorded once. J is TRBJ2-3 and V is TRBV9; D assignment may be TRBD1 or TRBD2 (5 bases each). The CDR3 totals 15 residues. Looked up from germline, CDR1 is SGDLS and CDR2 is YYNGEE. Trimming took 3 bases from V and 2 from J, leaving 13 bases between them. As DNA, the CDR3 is TGTGCCAGCAGCGCTTGGGACGGAATCACAGATACGCAGTATTTT. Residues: CASSAWDGITDTQYF. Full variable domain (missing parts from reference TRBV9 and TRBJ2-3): DSGVTQTPKHLITATGQRVTLRCSPRSGDLSVYWYQQSLDQGLQFLIQYYNGEERAKGNILERFSAQQFPDLHSELNLSSLELGDSALYFCASSAWDGITDTQYFGPGTRLTVL.

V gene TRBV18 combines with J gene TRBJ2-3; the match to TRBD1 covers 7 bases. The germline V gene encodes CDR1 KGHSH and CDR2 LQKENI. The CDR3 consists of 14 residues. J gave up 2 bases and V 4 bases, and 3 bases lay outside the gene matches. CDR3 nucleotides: TGTGCCAGCTCACAAGACAGGGCCACAGATACGCAGTATTTT. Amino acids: CASSQDRATDTQYF. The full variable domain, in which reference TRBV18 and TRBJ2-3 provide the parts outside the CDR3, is NAGVMQNPRHLVRRRGQEARLRCSPMKGHSHVYWYRQLPEEGLKFMVYLQKENIIDESGMPKERFSAEFPKEGPSILRIQQVVRGDSAAYFCASSQDRATDTQYFGPGTRLTVL.

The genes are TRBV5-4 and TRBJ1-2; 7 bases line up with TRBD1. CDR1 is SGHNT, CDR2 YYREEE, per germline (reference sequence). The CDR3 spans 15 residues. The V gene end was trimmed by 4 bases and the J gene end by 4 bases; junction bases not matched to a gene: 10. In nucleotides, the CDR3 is TGTGCCAGCAGCCCCTCGACAGGGAATAGCTATGGCTACACCTTC. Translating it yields CASSPSTGNSYGYTF.

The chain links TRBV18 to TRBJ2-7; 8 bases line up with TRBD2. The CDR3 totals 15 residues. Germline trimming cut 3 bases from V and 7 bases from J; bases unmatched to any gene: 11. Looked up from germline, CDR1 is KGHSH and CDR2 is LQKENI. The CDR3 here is CASSPPGLGPLEQYF. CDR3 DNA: TGTGCCAGCTCACCCCCGGGACTAGGACCCCTGGAGCAGTACTTC.

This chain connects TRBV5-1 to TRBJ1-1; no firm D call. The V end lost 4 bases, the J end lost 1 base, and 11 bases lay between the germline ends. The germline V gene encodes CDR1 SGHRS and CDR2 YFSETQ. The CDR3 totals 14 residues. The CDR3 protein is CASSEGKGNTEAFF. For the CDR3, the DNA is TGCGCCAGCAGCGAGGGAAAAGGGAACACTGAAGCTTTCTTT. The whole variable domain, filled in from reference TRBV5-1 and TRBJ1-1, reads KAGVTQTPRYLIKTRGQQVTLSCSPISGHRSVSWYQQTPGQGLQFLFEYFSETQRNKGNFPGRFSGRQFSNSRSEMNVSTLELGDSALYLCASSEGKGNTEAFFGQGTRLTVV.

CDR3 nucleotide sequence: TGTGCCAGCAGTTTCGTCAGCTACTACGAGCAGTACTTC. It is translated as CASSFVSYYEQYF. This sequence joins TRBV28 and TRBJ2-7; D is undetermined. The CDR3 extends over 13 amino acids. CDR1 MDHEN and CDR2 SYDVKM come from the germline V gene. V was clipped by 3 bases and J by 3 bases, with 9 bases between them.

CDR3 coding DNA: TGTGCCAGCACCCCGGCCGGGACTAGCAGAAATGAGCAGTTCTTC. Translation gives CASTPAGTSRNEQFF. The gene calls are TRBV28 and TRBJ2-1, with TRBD2 identical over 9 bases. This CDR3 region has 15 residues. Germline CDR1 is MDHEN and CDR2 is SYDVKM. Trimming at V came to 7 bases and at J to 7 bases, leaving 11 bases not matched to a gene.

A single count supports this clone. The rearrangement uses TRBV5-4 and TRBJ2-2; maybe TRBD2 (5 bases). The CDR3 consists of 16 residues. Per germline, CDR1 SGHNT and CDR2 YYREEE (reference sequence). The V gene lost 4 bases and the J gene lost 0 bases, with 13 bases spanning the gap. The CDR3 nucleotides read TGTGCCAGCAGCCTGGTCGGAGGAGCGAACACCGGGGAGCTGTTTTTT. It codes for CASSLVGGANTGELFF.

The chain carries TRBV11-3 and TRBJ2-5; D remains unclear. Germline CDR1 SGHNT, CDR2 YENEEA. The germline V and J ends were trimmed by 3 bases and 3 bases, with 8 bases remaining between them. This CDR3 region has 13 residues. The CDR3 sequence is CASSFSHKETQYF. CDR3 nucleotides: TGTGCCAGCAGCTTTAGTCATAAAGAGACCCAGTACTTC. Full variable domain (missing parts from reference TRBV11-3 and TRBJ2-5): EAGVVQSPRYKIIEKKQPVAFWCNPISGHNTLYWYLQNLGQGPELLIRYENEEAVDDSQLPKDRFSAERLKGVDSTLKIQPAELGDSAVYLCASSFSHKETQYFGPGTRLLVL.

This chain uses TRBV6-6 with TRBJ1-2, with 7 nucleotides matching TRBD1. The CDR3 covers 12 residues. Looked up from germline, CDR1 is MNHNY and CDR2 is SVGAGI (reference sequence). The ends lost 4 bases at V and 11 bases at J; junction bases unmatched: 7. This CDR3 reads CASSWDSRMYTF. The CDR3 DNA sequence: TGTGCCAGCAGTTGGGACAGCAGGATGTACACCTTC.

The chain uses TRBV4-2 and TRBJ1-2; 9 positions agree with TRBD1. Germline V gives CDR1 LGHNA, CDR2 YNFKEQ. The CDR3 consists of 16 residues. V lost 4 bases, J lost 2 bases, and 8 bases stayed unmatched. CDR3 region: CASSPDRGARNYGYTF. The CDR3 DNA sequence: TGTGCCAGCAGCCCGGACAGGGGAGCGAGAAACTATGGCTACACCTTC.

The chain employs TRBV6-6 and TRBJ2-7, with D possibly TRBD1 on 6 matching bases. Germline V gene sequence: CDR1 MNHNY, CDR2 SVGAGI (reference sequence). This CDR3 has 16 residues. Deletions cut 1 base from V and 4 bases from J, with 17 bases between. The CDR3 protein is CASSYFLTGPAYEQYF. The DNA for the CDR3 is TGTGCCAGCAGTTACTTCCTGACAGGACCCGCTTACGAGCAGTACTTC.

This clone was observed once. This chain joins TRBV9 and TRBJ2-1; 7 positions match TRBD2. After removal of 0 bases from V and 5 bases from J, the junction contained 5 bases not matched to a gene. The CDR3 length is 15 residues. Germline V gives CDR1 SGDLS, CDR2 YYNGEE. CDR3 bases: TGTGCCAGCAGCGTAGGAGGGAGGGACGACAATGAGCAGTTCTTC. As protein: CASSVGGRDDNEQFF.